Listed below are T cell receptor beta chains from one sample, sequenced in a study of human T cells and chemical hapten exposure. TCRdb called the RACE reads again in MiXCR, with one record for every CDR3 protein. The sample yields 180,000 or so distinct CDR3 sequences, approximately 20% seen once. This specimen was whole blood, taken in connection with sensitization to the hapten diphenylcyclopropenone (DPC). The source of these receptors is a woman in her forties or fifties with alopecia areata. Some clones in this sample may be carry-over from other donors' samples. Each CDR3 is given with its conserved first and last residue.

J | V | CDR3
TRBJ1-2 | TRBV14 | CASSLAQGGGYTF
TRBJ2-7 | TRBV11-2 | CASSLYTSGRYEQYF
TRBJ2-1 | TRBV5-1 | CASSLGGSGNYNEQFF
TRBJ1-6 | TRBV20-1 | CSAGGVTAYNSPLHF
TRBJ2-1 | TRBV20-1 | CSARFPLAANEQFF
TRBJ2-7 | TRBV20-1 | CSASSTYEQYF
TRBJ1-1 | TRBV20-1 | CSARDRVNTEAFF
TRBJ2-7 | TRBV20-1 | CSAREDTSYEQYF
TRBJ1-1 | TRBV20-1 | CSARDLGQGGMNTEAFF
TRBJ2-3 | TRBV2 | CASSGGTDTADTQYF
TRBJ2-3 | TRBV20-1 | CSASGRGTDTQYF
TRBJ2-7 | TRBV2 | CASMKGQHYEQYF
TRBJ2-2 | TRBV5-1 | CASRMAGTNTGELFF
TRBJ2-5 | TRBV5-1 | CASSQVPGPQETQYF
TRBJ2-1 | TRBV20-1 | CSAPPSGYEQFF
TRBJ2-1 | TRBV7-8 | CASSRLGRNEQFF
TRBJ2-2 | TRBV11-2 | CASSLSPWTSDPNTGELFF
TRBJ2-2 | TRBV24-1 | CATSDSGQGRAGELFF
TRBJ2-7 | TRBV18 | CASSLKTGQAYEQYF
TRBJ2-3 | TRBV9 | CASSVVGLAGDTQYF
TRBJ2-7 | TRBV24-1 | CATTHRSYEQYF
TRBJ2-7 | TRBV29-1 | CSAQASSYEQYF
TRBJ1-2 | TRBV7-2 | CASTTRTANYGYTF
TRBJ1-1 | TRBV29-1 | CSVGLMGVNTEAFF
TRBJ1-1 | TRBV5-1 | CASSGGGYRDTEAFF
TRBJ2-1 | TRBV2 | CASSEVGLAGSNEQFF
TRBJ2-1 | TRBV2 | CASSSQTSGVYNEQFF
TRBJ2-1 | TRBV4-2 | CASRYSSGSSRYNEQFF
TRBJ2-7 | TRBV14 | CASSQETGVKGEQYF
TRBJ2-3 | TRBV29-1 | CSVEGFLATDTQYF
TRBJ2-7 | TRBV20-1 | CSARSGLAGYEQYF
TRBJ1-1 | TRBV7-9 | CASSLRVGSEAFF
TRBJ1-6 | TRBV18 | CASLTKTDNSPLHF
TRBJ2-5 | TRBV10-3 | CASGSGLELETQYF
TRBJ2-5 | TRBV18 | CASSPSQGDQETQYF
TRBJ1-1 | TRBV15 | CATSRLTGEAFF
TRBJ2-3 | TRBV5-4 | CASSTLAGGDTQYF
TRBJ1-3 | TRBV7-9 | CASSTTGTAGNTIYF
TRBJ2-3 | TRBV2 | CASSEARGVAGVKYF
TRBJ1-2 | TRBV5-1 | CASSLDGIPTSAF
TRBJ2-3 | TRBV5-1 | CASSPVVGSGSTDTQYF
TRBJ1-1 | TRBV7-9 | CASSLLLLNTEAFF